This T cell receptor (beta chain) comes out of a study of T cells after yellow fever vaccination. Template switching with 5'RACE generated the TCR cDNA and added a universal primer site and UMIs. TCRdb fed the 5' RACE reads into MiXCR, producing one record per CDR3 protein. The sample comprises hundreds of thousands of distinct CDR3 sequences, over 15% of which are singletons, and 15% to 20% rests with the top ten. Germline assignment: CDR1 MNHEY and CDR2 SMNVEV (reference sequence). V dropped 4 bases and J dropped 7; count of bases not matched to a gene: 12. There are 16 residues in the CDR3. The chain joins TRBV27 to TRBJ2-2; 7 nucleotides match TRBD1. The sequencing here drew on PBMCs, taken before the yellow fever booster vaccination. The receptor comes from a man aged 18 to 29 who received the YFV17D yellow fever vaccine. The CDR3 DNA sequence: TGTGCCAGCAGTTCCCCCTCGACAGGGACCATCGGGGAGCTGTTTTTT. This encodes CASSSPSTGTIGELFF.